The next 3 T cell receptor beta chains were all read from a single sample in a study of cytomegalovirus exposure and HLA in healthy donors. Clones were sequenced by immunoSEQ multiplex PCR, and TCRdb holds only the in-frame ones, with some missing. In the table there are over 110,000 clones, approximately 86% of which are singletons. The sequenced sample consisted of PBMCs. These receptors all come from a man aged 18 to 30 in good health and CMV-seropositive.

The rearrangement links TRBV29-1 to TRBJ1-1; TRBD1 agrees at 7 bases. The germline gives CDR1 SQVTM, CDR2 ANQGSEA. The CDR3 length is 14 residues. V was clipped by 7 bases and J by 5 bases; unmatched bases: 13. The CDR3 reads CSAADRILGTEAFF. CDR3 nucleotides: TGCAGCGCTGCGGACAGGATACTAGGGACTGAAGCTTTCTTT.

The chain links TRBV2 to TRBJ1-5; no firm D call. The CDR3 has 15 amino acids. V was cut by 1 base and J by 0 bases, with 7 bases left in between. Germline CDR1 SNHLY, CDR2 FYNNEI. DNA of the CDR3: TGTGCCAGCAGTGAAGGTCGGAGTAGCAATCAGCCCCAGCATTTT. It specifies CASSEGRSSNQPQHF.

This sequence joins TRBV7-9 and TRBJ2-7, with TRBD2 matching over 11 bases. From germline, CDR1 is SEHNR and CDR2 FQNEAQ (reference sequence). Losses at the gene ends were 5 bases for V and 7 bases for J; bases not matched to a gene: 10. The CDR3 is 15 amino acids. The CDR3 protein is CASSLPRGLAEEQYF. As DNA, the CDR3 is TGTGCCAGCAGCCTCCCCCGGGGACTAGCGGAAGAGCAGTACTTC.